The following is a TCR beta chain sequence with its context. Its antigen remains unknown. The sample comes from a study of T-cell reconstitution after alpha-beta-depleted transplantation in children. Study conclusions and caveats: Most T-cell counts and diversity one year after the transplant came from T cells that were newly produced. The study reportedly traced alpha-beta T cells about two months after transplant to several hundred expanded graft clones. After transplant, high TCRbeta diversity at day 60 in some patients arose from surviving recipient T cells and thymic progenitors.

Preparation of the TCRbeta library involved a method that used unique molecular identifiers. TCRdb redid the calling of the PCR reads with MiXCR, one entry per CDR3 protein. The sample consists of some 26,000 distinct CDR3 sequences, 15% to 20% of them appearing once. The CDR3 is 12 residues long. Deletions cut 4 bases from V and 3 bases from J, with 7 bases between. Germline V gene data show CDR1 as ENHRY and CDR2 as SYGVKD. This clonotype originated in a male patient aged 2-9 years who had a stem cell transplant for acute lymphoblastic leukemia, so the T cells may come from the graft donor. This specimen consisted of PBMCs, mostly from graft donor cells, obtained 60 days after TCRalphabeta/CD19-depleted stem cell transplant. This rearrangement joins TRBV10-3 to TRBJ2-7, with unresolved D. DNA of the CDR3: TGTGCCATCAGTGTGCGGAACTACGAGCAGTACTTC. Protein: CAISVRNYEQYF.